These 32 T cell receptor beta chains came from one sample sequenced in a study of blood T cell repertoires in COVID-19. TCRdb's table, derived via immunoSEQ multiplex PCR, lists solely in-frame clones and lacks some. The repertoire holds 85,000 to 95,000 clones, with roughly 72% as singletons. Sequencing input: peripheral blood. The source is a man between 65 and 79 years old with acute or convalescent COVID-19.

The CDR3: CATSRRREGARELFF. CDR3 nucleotides: TGTGCCACCAGCCGAAGACGGGAGGGGGCCCGGGAGCTGTTTTTT. The chain employs TRBV15 and TRBJ2-2; D may be TRBD2 (8 bases). V was clipped by 5 bases and J by 9 bases, with 19 bases between them. Germline CDR1 LNHNV, CDR2 YYDKDF (reference sequence). This CDR3 spans 15 amino acids.

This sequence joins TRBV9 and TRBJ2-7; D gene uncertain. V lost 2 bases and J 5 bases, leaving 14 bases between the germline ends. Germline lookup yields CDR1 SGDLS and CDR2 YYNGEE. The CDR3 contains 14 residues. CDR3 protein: CASSVGNVQNEQYF. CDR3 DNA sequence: TGTGCCAGCAGCGTTGGTAACGTACAGAACGAGCAGTACTTC. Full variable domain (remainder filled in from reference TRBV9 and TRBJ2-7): DSGVTQTPKHLITATGQRVTLRCSPRSGDLSVYWYQQSLDQGLQFLIQYYNGEERAKGNILERFSAQQFPDLHSELNLSSLELGDSALYFCASSVGNVQNEQYFGPGTRLTVT.

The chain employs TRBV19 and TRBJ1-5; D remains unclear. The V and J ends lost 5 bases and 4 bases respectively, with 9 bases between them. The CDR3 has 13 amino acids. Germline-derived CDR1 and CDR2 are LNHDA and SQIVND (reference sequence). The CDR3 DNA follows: TGTGCCAGTAGTCCAGACTGGAATCAGCCCCAGCATTTT. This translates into CASSPDWNQPQHF. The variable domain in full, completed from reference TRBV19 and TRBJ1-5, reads DGGITQSPKYLFRKEGQNVTLSCEQNLNHDAMYWYRQDPGQGLRLIYYSQIVNDFQKGDIAEGYSVSREKKESFPLTVTSAQKNPTAFYLCASSPDWNQPQHFGDGTRLSIL.

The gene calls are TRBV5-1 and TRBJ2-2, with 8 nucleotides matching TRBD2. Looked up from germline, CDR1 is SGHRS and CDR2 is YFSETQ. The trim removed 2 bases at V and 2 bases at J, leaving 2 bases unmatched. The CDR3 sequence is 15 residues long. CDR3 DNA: TGCGCCAGCAGCTTTACTAGCGGCAACACCGGGGAGCTGTTTTTT. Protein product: CASSFTSGNTGELFF.

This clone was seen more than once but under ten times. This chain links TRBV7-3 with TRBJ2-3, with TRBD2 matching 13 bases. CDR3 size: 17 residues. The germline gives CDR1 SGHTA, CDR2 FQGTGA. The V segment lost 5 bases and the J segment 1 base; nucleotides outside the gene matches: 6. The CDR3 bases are TGTGCCAGCAGCCCCCTGGGGACTAGCGGGGGCACAGATACGCAGTATTTT. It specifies CASSPLGTSGGTDTQYF.

The CDR3 bases are TGTGCCAGCAGCTCGGGACAGAGCTACACTGAAGCTTTCTTT. It translates to CASSSGQSYTEAFF. This rearrangement joins TRBV5-8 to TRBJ1-1; 7 bases line up with TRBD1. The V segment lost 3 bases and the J segment 3 bases; nucleotides outside the gene matches: 5. The CDR3 has 14 residues. Germline values: CDR1 SGHTS, CDR2 YDEGEE.

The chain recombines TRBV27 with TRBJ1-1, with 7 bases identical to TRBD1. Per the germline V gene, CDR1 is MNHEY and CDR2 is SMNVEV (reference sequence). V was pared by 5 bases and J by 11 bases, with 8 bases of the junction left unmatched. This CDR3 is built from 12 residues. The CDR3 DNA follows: TGTGCCAGCAGTCCAGACAGGGTAGGGGCTTTCTTT. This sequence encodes CASSPDRVGAFF.

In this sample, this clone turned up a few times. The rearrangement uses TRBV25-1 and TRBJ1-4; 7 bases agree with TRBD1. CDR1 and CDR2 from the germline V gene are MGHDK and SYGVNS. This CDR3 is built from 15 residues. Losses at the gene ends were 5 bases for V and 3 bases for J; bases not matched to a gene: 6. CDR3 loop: CASSKGGRANEKLFF. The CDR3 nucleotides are TGTGCCAGCAGTAAAGGGGGCCGAGCTAATGAAAAACTGTTTTTT.

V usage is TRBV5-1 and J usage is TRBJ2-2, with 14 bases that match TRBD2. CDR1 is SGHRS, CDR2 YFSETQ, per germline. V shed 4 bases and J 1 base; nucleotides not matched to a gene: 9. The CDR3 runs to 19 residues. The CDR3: CASSITGTSGGRNTGELFF. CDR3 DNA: TGCGCCAGCAGCATTACCGGGACTAGCGGGGGACGGAACACCGGGGAGCTGTTTTTT.

CDR3 sequence (DNA): TGTGCCAGCAGTAGGAGCAATGAGCAGTTCTTC. The encoded protein is CASSRSNEQFF. The chain employs TRBV27 and TRBJ2-1; no firm D call. Looked up from germline, CDR1 is MNHEY and CDR2 is SMNVEV (reference sequence). The ends were cut back, 5 bases at V and 6 bases at J, with 5 bases in the middle. This CDR3 contains 11 residues.

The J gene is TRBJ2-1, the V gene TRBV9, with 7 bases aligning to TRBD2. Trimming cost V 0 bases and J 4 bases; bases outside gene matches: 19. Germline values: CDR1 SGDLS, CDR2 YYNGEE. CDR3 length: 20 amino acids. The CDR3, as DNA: TGTGCCAGCAGCGTAGTCGGCAGGGACTACCCTCCGCACTATTACAATGAGCAGTTCTTC. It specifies CASSVVGRDYPPHYYNEQFF. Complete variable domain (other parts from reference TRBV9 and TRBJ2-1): DSGVTQTPKHLITATGQRVTLRCSPRSGDLSVYWYQQSLDQGLQFLIQYYNGEERAKGNILERFSAQQFPDLHSELNLSSLELGDSALYFCASSVVGRDYPPHYYNEQFFGPGTRLTVL.

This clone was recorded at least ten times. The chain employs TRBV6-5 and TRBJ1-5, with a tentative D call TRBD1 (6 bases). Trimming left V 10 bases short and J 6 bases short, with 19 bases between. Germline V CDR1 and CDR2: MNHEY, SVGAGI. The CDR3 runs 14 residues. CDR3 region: CAIELGQGSQPQHF. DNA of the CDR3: TGTGCCATCGAACTGGGGCAGGGGAGTCAGCCCCAGCATTTT.

The CDR3 loop reads CASSTRQGSTEAFF. The CDR3 nucleotides are TGTGCCAGCAGCACACGACAGGGTAGTACTGAAGCTTTCTTT. V gene TRBV7-2 combines with J gene TRBJ1-1, with TRBD1 matching 7 bases. This CDR3 region has 14 residues. The V gene end was trimmed by 5 bases and the J gene end by 5 bases; junction bases not matched to a gene: 8. CDR1 and CDR2 from the germline V gene are SGHTA and FQGNSA.

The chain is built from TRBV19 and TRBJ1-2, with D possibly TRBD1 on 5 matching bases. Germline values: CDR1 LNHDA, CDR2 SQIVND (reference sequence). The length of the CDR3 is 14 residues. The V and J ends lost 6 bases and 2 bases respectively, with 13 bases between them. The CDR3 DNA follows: TGTGCCAGTAGCTCCCCGGGGGGAAACTATGGCTACACCTTC. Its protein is CASSSPGGNYGYTF.

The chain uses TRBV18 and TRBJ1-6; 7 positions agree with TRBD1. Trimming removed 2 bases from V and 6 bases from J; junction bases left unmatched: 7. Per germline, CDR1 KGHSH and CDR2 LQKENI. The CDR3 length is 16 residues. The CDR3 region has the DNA TGTGCCAGCTCACCAGGACAGGACAGGAGTAATTCACCCCTCCACTTT. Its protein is CASSPGQDRSNSPLHF.

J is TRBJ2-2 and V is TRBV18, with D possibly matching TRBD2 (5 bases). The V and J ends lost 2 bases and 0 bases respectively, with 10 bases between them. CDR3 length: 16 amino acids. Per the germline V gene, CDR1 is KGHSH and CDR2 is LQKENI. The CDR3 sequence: CASSPNGLANTGELFF. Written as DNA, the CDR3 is TGTGCCAGCTCACCAAATGGACTCGCGAACACCGGGGAGCTGTTTTTT.

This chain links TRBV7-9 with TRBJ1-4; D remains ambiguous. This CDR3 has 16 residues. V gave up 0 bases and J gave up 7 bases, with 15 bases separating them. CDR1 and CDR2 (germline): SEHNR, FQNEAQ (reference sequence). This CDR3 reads CASSLATSRGGEKLFF. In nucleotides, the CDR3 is TGTGCCAGCAGCTTAGCGACTTCACGGGGTGGTGAAAAACTGTTTTTT. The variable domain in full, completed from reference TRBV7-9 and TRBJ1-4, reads DTGVSQNPRHKITKRGQNVTFRCDPISEHNRLYWYRQTLGQGPEFLTYFQNEAQLEKSRLLSDRFSAERPKGSFSTLEIQRTEQGDSAMYLCASSLATSRGGEKLFFGSGTQLSVL.

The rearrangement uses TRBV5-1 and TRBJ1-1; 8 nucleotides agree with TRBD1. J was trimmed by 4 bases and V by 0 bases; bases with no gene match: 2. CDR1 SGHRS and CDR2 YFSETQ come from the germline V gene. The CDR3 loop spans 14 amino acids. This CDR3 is CASSLGQGATEAFF. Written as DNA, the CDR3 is TGCGCCAGCAGCTTGGGGCAGGGGGCCACTGAAGCTTTCTTT.

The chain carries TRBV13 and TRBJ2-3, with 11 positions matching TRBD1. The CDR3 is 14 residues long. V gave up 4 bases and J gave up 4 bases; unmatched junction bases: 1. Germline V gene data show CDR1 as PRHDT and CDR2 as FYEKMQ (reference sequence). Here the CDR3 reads CASSSGQGADTQYF. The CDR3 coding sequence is TGTGCCAGCAGCTCGGGACAGGGGGCAGATACGCAGTATTTT.

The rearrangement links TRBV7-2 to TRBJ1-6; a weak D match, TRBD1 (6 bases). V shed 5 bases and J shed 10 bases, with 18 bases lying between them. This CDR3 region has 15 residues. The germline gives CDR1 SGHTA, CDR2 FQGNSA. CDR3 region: CASSPTGLLSSPLHF. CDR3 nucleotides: TGTGCCAGCAGCCCGACAGGCCTCTTATCGTCACCCCTCCACTTT.

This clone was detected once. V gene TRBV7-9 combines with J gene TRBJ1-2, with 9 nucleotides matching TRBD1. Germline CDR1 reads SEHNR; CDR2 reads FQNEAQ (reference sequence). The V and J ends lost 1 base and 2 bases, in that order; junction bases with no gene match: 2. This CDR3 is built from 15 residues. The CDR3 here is CASSLDGQGNYGYTF. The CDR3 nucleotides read TGTGCCAGCAGCTTAGACGGACAGGGGAACTATGGCTACACCTTC.

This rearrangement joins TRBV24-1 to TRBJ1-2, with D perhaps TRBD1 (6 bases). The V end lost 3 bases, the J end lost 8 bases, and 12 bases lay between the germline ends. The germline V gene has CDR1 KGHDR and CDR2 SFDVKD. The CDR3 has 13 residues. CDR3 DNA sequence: TGTGCCACCAGTGATGCACAGGGCAGGGGCTACACCTTC. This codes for CATSDAQGRGYTF.

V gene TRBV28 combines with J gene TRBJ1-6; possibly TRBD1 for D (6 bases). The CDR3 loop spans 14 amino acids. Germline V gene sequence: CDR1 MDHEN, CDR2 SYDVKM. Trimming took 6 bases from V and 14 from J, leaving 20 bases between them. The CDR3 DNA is TGTGCCAGCAGCCTTCCAGGGGCAGGCAAGGCCCTCCACTTT. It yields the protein CASSLPGAGKALHF.

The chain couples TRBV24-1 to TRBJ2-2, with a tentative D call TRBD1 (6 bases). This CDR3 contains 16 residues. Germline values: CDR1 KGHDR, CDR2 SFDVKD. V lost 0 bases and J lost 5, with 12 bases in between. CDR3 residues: CATSDLSGAGTGELFF. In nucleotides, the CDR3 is TGTGCCACCAGTGATTTGTCAGGGGCCGGAACCGGGGAGCTGTTTTTT.

Written as DNA, the CDR3 is TGCGCCAGCAGTGATCCATCGAGCTCTGGAAACACCATATATTTT. It encodes CASSDPSSSGNTIYF. The chain employs TRBV10-2 and TRBJ1-3; D unresolved. V was cut by 3 bases and J by 0 bases, with 9 bases left in between. CDR1 is WSHSY, CDR2 SAAADI, per germline. The CDR3 has 15 amino acids.

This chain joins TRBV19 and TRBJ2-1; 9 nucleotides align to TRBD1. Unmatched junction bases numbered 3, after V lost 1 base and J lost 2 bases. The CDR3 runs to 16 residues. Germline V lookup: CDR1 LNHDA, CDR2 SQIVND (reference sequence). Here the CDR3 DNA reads TGTGCCAGTAGTATAGTTGGGGACAGGGCCTACAATGAGCAGTTCTTC. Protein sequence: CASSIVGDRAYNEQFF.

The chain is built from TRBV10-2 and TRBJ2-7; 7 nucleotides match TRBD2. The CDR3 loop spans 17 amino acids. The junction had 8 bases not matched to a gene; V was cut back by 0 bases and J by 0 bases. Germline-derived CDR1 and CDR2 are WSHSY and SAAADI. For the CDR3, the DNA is TGCGCCAGCAGTGAGTCGACCGGGCTAGCGGTCTCCTACGAGCAGTACTTC. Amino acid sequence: CASSESTGLAVSYEQYF.

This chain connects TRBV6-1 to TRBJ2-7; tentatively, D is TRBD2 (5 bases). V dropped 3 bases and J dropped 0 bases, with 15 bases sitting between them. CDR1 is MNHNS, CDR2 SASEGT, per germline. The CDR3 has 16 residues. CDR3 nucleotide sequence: TGTGCCAGCAGTGACGCTTCCGGGGTATCCTCCTACGAGCAGTACTTC. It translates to CASSDASGVSSYEQYF.

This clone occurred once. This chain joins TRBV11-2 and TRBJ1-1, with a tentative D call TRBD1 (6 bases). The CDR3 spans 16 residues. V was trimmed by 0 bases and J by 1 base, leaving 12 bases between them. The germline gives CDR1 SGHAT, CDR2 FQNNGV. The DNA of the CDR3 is TGTGCCAGCAGCTTAGAGGGAGCAGGGGCGAACACTGAAGCTTTCTTT. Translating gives CASSLEGAGANTEAFF.

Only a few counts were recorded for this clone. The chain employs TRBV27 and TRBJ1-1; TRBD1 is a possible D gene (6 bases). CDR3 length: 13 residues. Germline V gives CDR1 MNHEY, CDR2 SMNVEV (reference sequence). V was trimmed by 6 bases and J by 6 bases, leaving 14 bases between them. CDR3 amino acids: CASSFRGGAEAFF. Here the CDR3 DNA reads TGTGCCAGCAGCTTTAGGGGGGGGGCTGAAGCTTTCTTT.

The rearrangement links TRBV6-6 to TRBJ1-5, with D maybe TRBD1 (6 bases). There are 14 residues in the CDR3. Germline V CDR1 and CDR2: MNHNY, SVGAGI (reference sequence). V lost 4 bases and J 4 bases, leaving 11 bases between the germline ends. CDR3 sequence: CASSLITGNQPQHF. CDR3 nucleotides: TGTGCCAGCAGTTTAATTACAGGGAATCAGCCCCAGCATTTT.

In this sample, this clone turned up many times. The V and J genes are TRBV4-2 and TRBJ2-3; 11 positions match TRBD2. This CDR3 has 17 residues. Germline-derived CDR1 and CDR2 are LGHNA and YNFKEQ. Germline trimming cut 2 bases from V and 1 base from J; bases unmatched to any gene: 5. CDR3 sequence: CASSQTSGSGGTDTQYF. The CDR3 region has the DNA TGTGCCAGCAGCCAAACTAGCGGGAGCGGGGGCACAGATACGCAGTATTTT.